The 4 T cell receptor beta chains below come from one sample, sequenced in a study of long-term antiretroviral therapy in people with HIV. The assay used was immunoSEQ (version v3.0), run at survey level. The data were produced by immunoSEQ multiplex PCR, yet TCRdb's version contains in-frame clones alone and is incomplete. The sample has about 27,000 clones, more than 65% seen once. The sequences come from unsorted PBMCs, collected 0.5 years after starting antiretroviral therapy. The receptors originated from a woman in her 40s with HIV.

This clone is judged medium-sized. The CDR3 does not close with the conserved phenylalanine or tryptophan, likely indicating a read error. It is unclear where the CDR3 begins or ends on the DNA, so no DNA is shown, and the CDR3 is as TCRdb lists it. The gene calls are TRBV4-2 and TRBJ1-1. The germline V gene has CDR1 LGHNA and CDR2 YNFKEQ. The CDR3 comprises 13 residues, both ends counted. Here the CDR3 reads CASSQDWGQRVQI.

Turning to this clone: Other DNA sequences in this specimen translate into the identical CDR3. The rearrangement uses TRBV7-2 and TRBJ2-7; D is uncertain. Germline V CDR1 and CDR2: SGHTA, FQGNSA. The CDR3 is 12 residues long. The V gene lost 6 bases and the J gene lost 2 bases, with 8 bases spanning the gap. The CDR3 protein is CASSRRTYEQYF. CDR3 DNA sequence: TGTGCCAGCAGTCGGAGAACCTACGAGCAGTACTTC.

The chain uses TRBV18 and TRBJ1-4, with 12 bases lining up with TRBD1. Germline assignment: CDR1 KGHSH and CDR2 LQKENI. The V gene end was trimmed by 5 bases and the J gene end by 7 bases; junction bases not matched to a gene: 5. This CDR3 spans 15 amino acids. The CDR3 loop reads CASSSGTGGLEKLFF. CDR3 DNA sequence: TGTGCCAGCTCATCAGGGACAGGGGGCCTTGAAAAACTGTTTTTT. The entire variable domain, with the rest obtained from reference TRBV18 and TRBJ1-4, is as follows: NAGVMQNPRHLVRRRGQEARLRCSPMKGHSHVYWYRQLPEEGLKFMVYLQKENIIDESGMPKERFSAEFPKEGPSILRIQQVVRGDSAAYFCASSSGTGGLEKLFFGSGTQLSVL.

The chain couples TRBV11-3 to TRBJ2-2; D perhaps matches TRBD1 (5 bases). This CDR3 comprises 19 residues. Germline values: CDR1 SGHNT, CDR2 YENEEA. Trimming stripped 2 bases from V and 0 bases from J, with 19 bases between. CDR3 coding DNA: TGTGCCAGCAGCTTAAGTTTTGGGGCAGGGCCCACGAACACCGGGGAGCTGTTTTTT. The encoded protein is CASSLSFGAGPTNTGELFF.